This T cell receptor (beta chain) stems from a study of blood T cells in healthy people across ages. Study-level points and caveats: The long-lived group displayed more naive CD4+ cells, plus higher diversity, than the aged donors did.

CDR3 length: 17 amino acids. The table lists this clonotype with a few counts. Its antigen is not known. Per individual sample, total RNA of at least 6 micrograms was extracted. The second PCR ran 7 to 11 cycles with a sample-barcoded 5' primer and J-beta primers. Each cDNA molecule received a tag from a template-switch adaptor that had 12 random nucleotides. MiXCR, applied by TCRdb to the 5' RACE reads, yields one record per CDR3 protein. Of more than 550,000 distinct CDR3 sequences detected, around a fifth appear once; the ten largest clones hold approximately 20%. This sequence joins TRBV21-1 and TRBJ2-3; TRBD2, as called in the table, went unchecked against the DNA. TRBV21-1 corresponds to a pseudogene. The origin of this receptor is a man between 65 and 79 years old in good health. The sample was blood. The CDR3 nucleotides are TGTGCCAGCAGCAAAGGGTTGAGGGGACTCGCCGCAGATACGCAGTATTTT. Residues: CASSKGLRGLAADTQYF.